This TCR beta chain appears in the sequencing data of a study of blood T cells in healthy people across ages (dated by TCRdb to the mid-2010s). In terms of the full investigation: In model experiments, roughly one uniquely barcoded TCR beta cDNA molecule per two T cells was captured by template switching. Age-related changes in TCR beta repertoire diversity were measured in the study by deep sequencing normalized with unique cDNA molecular identifiers. Donors were grouped into four age groups: young (average approximately 15 years), middle-aged (approximately 41), aged (62) and long-lived (just over 80). To avoid experimental bias, donors of different ages were distributed randomly across sequencing lanes. Two additional independent replicas of 1 million unique cDNA reads from the same blood draw were analyzed for two donors (one aged 18 to 29 and one aged 80 or older). The paper's findings and limits, for the study overall: As age increased, observed TCR beta diversity per million T cells dropped in a roughly linear way, and a significant reduction was already evident by age roughly 36. The CMV infection status of donors was not known, potentially confounding age-related changes in expanded clonotypes. Since profiling was done on bulk unsorted PBMCs, naive and antigen-experienced compartments could not be conclusively compared. Observed TCR beta diversity correlated strongly with the percentage of naive T cells measured by flow cytometry. Estimates of total diversity based on one million sequenced T cells were regarded as lower bounds and as underestimates. Compared with the aged group, more naive CD4+ T cells, fewer expanded clones and increased TCR diversity were shown by the long-lived group, suggesting age selection.

On this clonotype: Its specific antigen is unknown. Per-base quality was not reported, and no clone a single base away is much larger than it.

The CDR3 runs 16 amino acids, cysteine and phenylalanine included. Left in the record is the CDR3 DNA by itself, 48 bases read in frame from the first base. The V and J ends are trimmed by 0 bases and 0 bases, leaving 6 bases between them. Looking up the germline V gene (reference sequence) yields CDR1 LNHNV and CDR2 YYDKDF. Library creation used 5' RACE. Sequencing was carried out with an Illumina HiSeq 2500. A second PCR of about 7 to 12 cycles was run with a J-beta primer mix and a sample-barcoded 5' primer. A template-switch 5' adaptor carrying 12 random nucleotides introduced a unique molecular identifier onto each TCR beta cDNA molecule. Each sample yielded at least 3 million CDR3-containing paired-end reads. First-strand cDNA was synthesized from all RNA with the Mint cDNA synthesis kit, primed by a TRBC-specific oligonucleotide. All cDNA was treated with uracil-DNA glycosylase and then went through a first 18-cycle PCR with the universal primers M1SS and BC2_uni_R. On the study's bioinformatics: For normalization, 1 million high-quality reads, each with a distinct molecular identifier, were randomly selected from each sample. Instead of being binned into consensus sequences, reads that shared molecular identifiers were thrown out. MiTCR, with a Q25 quality threshold and the strictest error-elimination algorithm, was used for CDR3 identification, clonotype clustering and error correction. A nonparametric unseen species model with Euler transformation was used to estimate a lower bound on total TCR beta diversity. The public reads were reprocessed in TCRdb via fastp at Q25 and MiXCR, keeping in-frame beta chains. When rows share a CDR3 protein, they turn into one entry using the most common DNA and genes. The authors' filters were not applied to this entry. The sample contains about 1.8 million distinct CDR3 sequences, 40% to 55% of them found a single time. Clones ranked in the top ten supply around 2.1% of the sample.

The 39 donors, aged roughly 6 to 100 years, were systemically healthy Caucasian individuals from Russia. Ten milliliters of peripheral blood were drawn from each donor into EDTA-treated Vacutainer tubes. Ficoll-Paque density-gradient centrifugation was used to isolate PBMCs, with at least 6.5 million per sample. Trizol reagent was used to extract total RNA from the PBMCs, yielding at least 6 micrograms per sample. For every donor, an aliquot of PBMCs went through flow cytometry to measure the percentages of naive CD45RAhigh/CD27high T cells. Sequencing used blood. This sequence was found in a woman between 40 and 55 years old in good health. This chain is built from TRBV15 and TRBJ2-6, with an unclear D gene assignment. The DNA is TGTGCCACCAGCAGAGATCCCGCCTCTGGGGCCAACGTCCTGACTTTC. Translated, it gives CATSRDPASGANVLTF.